This T cell receptor beta chain was identified in a study of blood T cell repertoires in COVID-19. Overall study context: There were acute and convalescent COVID-19 samples, and they came from the United States, Italy and Spain. Sources were T cells, B-cell-depleted T cells, or PBMCs; the material itself was cDNA or gDNA.

Authors' processing steps: Amplification with reference gene primers provided the estimates of nucleated cell counts. Sequencing used immunoSEQ multiplex PCR; TCRdb keeps in-frame clones, though not all of them. V and J calls and clone size are copied from that table; D and trimming were computed from the DNA. The sample consists of some 74,000 clones, 65% to 90% of them appearing once. Germline CDR1 and CDR2: LGHNT and FRNRAP. Trimming pared 1 base from V and 5 bases from J, leaving 19 bases between. The CDR3 has 17 amino acids. The chain is built from TRBV12-5 and TRBJ2-3, with D possibly being TRBD2 (6 bases). The clonotype was recovered from a man aged 80 or over with acute or convalescent COVID-19. What was sequenced was peripheral blood. The CDR3 DNA reads as TGTGCTAGTGGTTTGGGAACCGGGACTCCTAGAGGAGATACGCAGTATTTT. It encodes CASGLGTGTPRGDTQYF.